One T cell receptor beta chain is described in this entry. Its target is not known. The record originates from a study of T cell responses to AZD1222 COVID-19 vaccine. On the study more broadly: Samples with a second dose at about 4 or about 12 weeks were pooled together. Whole-study findings and limits: A reported finding is that nearly half of spike-specific TCRs target unmutated variant regions. Spike-specific TCR breadth and depth went up after people got two AZD1222 doses.

The junction had 7 bases not matched to a gene; V was cut back by 0 bases and J by 6 bases. Germline V gene data show CDR1 as LGHNA and CDR2 as YNFKEQ. This CDR3 contains 16 residues. Some clones are missing from TCRdb's copy, which holds only in-frame ones; the method was immunoSEQ multiplex PCR. The data contain some 89,000 clones, approximately 89% of them seen just once; the ten biggest clones take up over 2%. The genes are TRBV4-2 and TRBJ2-7, with 11 bases matching TRBD2. Specimen: peripheral blood, collected on day 0 of AZD1222 vaccination. The receptor was derived from an adult in good health. The CDR3 loop is CASSQDGSGRAGEQYF. The CDR3 nucleotides read TGTGCCAGCAGCCAAGATGGTAGCGGGAGGGCCGGCGAGCAGTACTTC.